The 29 T cell receptor beta chains below were found in one sample sequenced in a study of a mutant IDH1 vaccine in newly diagnosed glioma. Here immunoSEQ multiplex PCR was the method, and the copy in TCRdb shows in-frame clones only, minus some. Here the sample spans tens of thousands of clones, less than 90% being singletons. Indicated time point: baseline, week 1 (first vaccination visit). Treatment here: pre-vaccination baseline after standard-of-care therapy. The material was PBMCs, obtained from a glioma patient treated with radiotherapy, temozolomide or both. The source is a woman aged 40 to 50 with glioma.

This chain uses TRBV2 with TRBJ1-3; no reliable D call. CDR3 size: 18 residues. Trimming pared 10 bases from V and 3 bases from J, leaving 28 bases between. Germline loops: CDR1 SNHLY, CDR2 FYNNEI. CDR3 loop: CATKHVRPTLSVGNTIYF. The CDR3 coding sequence is TGTGCCACCAAACATGTCCGTCCGACCCTATCGGTTGGAAACACCATATATTTT.

This chain links TRBV2 with TRBJ1-1; no reliable D call. There are 14 residues in the CDR3. V lost 0 bases and J lost 3, with 8 bases in between. CDR1 SNHLY and CDR2 FYNNEI come from the germline V gene. This CDR3 reads CASSEALGYTEAFF. The CDR3 coding sequence is TGTGCCAGCAGTGAAGCGCTAGGGTACACTGAAGCTTTCTTT. The full variable domain, completed using reference TRBV2 and TRBJ1-1, is EPEVTQTPSHQVTQMGQEVILRCVPISNHLYFYWYRQILGQKVEFLVSFYNNEISEKSEIFDDQFSVERPDGSNFTLKIRSTKLEDSAMYFCASSEALGYTEAFFGQGTRLTVV.

The V gene is TRBV6-6, the J gene TRBJ2-7, with 8 bases that match TRBD2. The CDR3 is 15 amino acids. V shed 7 bases, J shed 5 bases, and the junction held 13 bases outside the gene matches. Germline V gene data show CDR1 as MNHNY and CDR2 as SVGAGI (reference sequence). The CDR3 protein is CASTELDPGRDEQYF. The CDR3 nucleotides read TGTGCCAGCACCGAGCTCGACCCCGGGAGGGACGAGCAGTACTTC.

The rearrangement uses TRBV6-1 and TRBJ2-7; D is possibly TRBD1 (6 bases). Trimming removed 6 bases from V and 1 base from J, with 16 bases in between. CDR3 length: 15 residues. From germline, CDR1 is MNHNS and CDR2 SASEGT. The CDR3 DNA follows: TGTGCCAGCAGCGCCGCGGCAGGGGTATCCTACGAGCAGTACTTC. Residues: CASSAAAGVSYEQYF.

V gene TRBV6-6 combines with J gene TRBJ2-2; 10 nucleotides line up with TRBD1. Germline assignment: CDR1 MNHNY and CDR2 SVGAGI (reference sequence). The ends lost 7 bases at V and 4 bases at J; junction bases unmatched: 9. CDR3 length equals 16 residues. CDR3 protein: CASNTGTGESTGELFF. The CDR3 coding sequence is TGTGCCAGCAACACAGGGACAGGGGAATCCACCGGGGAGCTGTTTTTT.

V and J are TRBV9 and TRBJ1-2; 7 nucleotides match TRBD1. CDR3 size: 15 residues. Losses at the gene ends were 4 bases for V and 6 bases for J; bases not matched to a gene: 12. CDR1 is SGDLS and CDR2 is YYNGEE in the germline V gene. In nucleotides, the CDR3 is TGTGCCAGCAGCCCAAGGACAGGTCGGGGAGATGGCTACACCTTC. Its protein is CASSPRTGRGDGYTF. Looking up the rest from reference TRBV9 and TRBJ1-2 gives the full variable domain: DSGVTQTPKHLITATGQRVTLRCSPRSGDLSVYWYQQSLDQGLQFLIQYYNGEERAKGNILERFSAQQFPDLHSELNLSSLELGDSALYFCASSPRTGRGDGYTFGSGTRLTVV.

The V and J genes are TRBV29-1 and TRBJ2-5, with TRBD2 matching 7 bases. After removal of 6 bases from V and 4 bases from J, the junction contained 11 bases not matched to a gene. In germline, CDR1 is SQVTM, CDR2 ANQGSEA. The CDR3 spans 14 residues. The CDR3 here is CSVPPLLARETQYF. The DNA for the CDR3 is TGCAGCGTCCCCCCGTTACTAGCGAGAGAGACCCAGTACTTC.

This clone has a single count. The chain joins TRBV5-1 to TRBJ2-1, with 7 bases matching TRBD2. The ends lost 4 bases at V and 5 bases at J; junction bases unmatched: 6. There are 14 residues in the CDR3. The germline V gene has CDR1 SGHRS and CDR2 YFSETQ. The CDR3 region has the DNA TGCGCCAGCAGCCCAAGCGGGACCCACAATGAGCAGTTCTTC. Translated: CASSPSGTHNEQFF. Full variable domain (rest looked up from reference TRBV5-1 and TRBJ2-1): KAGVTQTPRYLIKTRGQQVTLSCSPISGHRSVSWYQQTPGQGLQFLFEYFSETQRNKGNFPGRFSGRQFSNSRSEMNVSTLELGDSALYLCASSPSGTHNEQFFGPGTRLTVL.

The rearrangement uses TRBV30 and TRBJ2-3; D tentatively fits TRBD1 or TRBD2 (5 bases each). The CDR3 is 15 amino acids. The ends were cut back, 4 bases at V and 4 bases at J, with 18 bases in the middle. CDR1 is GTSNPN and CDR2 is SVGIG in the germline V gene (reference sequence). CDR3 bases: TGTGCCTGGACTCGTACGGGGACGAGGGCAGATACGCAGTATTTT. It yields the protein CAWTRTGTRADTQYF.

This rearrangement joins TRBV4-1 to TRBJ1-3; possible D gene TRBD1, 6 bases. The CDR3 extends over 17 amino acids. Trimming left V 1 base short and J 0 bases short, with 13 bases between. Germline CDR1 and CDR2: MGHRA and YSYEKL. The CDR3 loop is CASSQVTGAHSGNTIYF. In nucleotides, the CDR3 is TGCGCCAGCAGCCAAGTAACGGGGGCGCACTCTGGAAACACCATATATTTT.

The chain carries TRBV5-4 and TRBJ2-7, with 10 bases matching TRBD1. The CDR3 has 14 amino acids. V dropped 5 bases and J dropped 1; count of bases not matched to a gene: 3. Per germline, CDR1 SGHNT and CDR2 YYREEE (reference sequence). The CDR3 DNA reads TGTGCCAGCAGGGACAGGGGGGGGTCCTACGAGCAGTACTTC. Translation: CASRDRGGSYEQYF.

By sample fraction, this clone is medium-sized. J is TRBJ2-1 and V is TRBV2; 9 bases map to TRBD1. J was trimmed by 12 bases and V by 1 base; bases with no gene match: 4. CDR1 SNHLY and CDR2 FYNNEI come from the germline V gene. The CDR3 is 13 residues long. The CDR3 is CASSEDTGGSQFF. The CDR3 DNA reads TGTGCCAGCAGTGAAGATACAGGGGGCTCGCAGTTCTTC. Full variable domain (rest looked up from reference TRBV2 and TRBJ2-1): EPEVTQTPSHQVTQMGQEVILRCVPISNHLYFYWYRQILGQKVEFLVSFYNNEISEKSEIFDDQFSVERPDGSNFTLKIRSTKLEDSAMYFCASSEDTGGSQFFGPGTRLTVL.

A word on this clone: Other DNA sequences in this sample translate to the same CDR3. The chain employs TRBV4-3 and TRBJ1-2, with no clear D. CDR3 size: 15 residues. The V gene's germline CDR1 is LGHNA and CDR2 YSLEER. V was trimmed by 0 bases and J by 5 bases, leaving 13 bases between them. CDR3 amino acids: CASSQDPQPVYGYTF. The DNA for the CDR3 is TGCGCCAGCAGCCAAGATCCACAGCCGGTATATGGCTACACCTTC.

This clone turned up a few times. V is TRBV19 and J is TRBJ2-2; 7 bases are shared with TRBD1. V lost 4 bases and J lost 5; bases outside the gene matches: 1. Germline CDR1 LNHDA, CDR2 SQIVND (reference sequence). The CDR3 is 13 amino acids. DNA for the CDR3: TGTGCCAGTAGTACGACAGGGACCGGGGAGCTGTTTTTT. This gives the protein CASSTTGTGELFF.

This clone has just one count. This chain connects TRBV6-5 to TRBJ1-2; no clear D gene. CDR1 MNHEY and CDR2 SVGAGI come from the germline V gene. V was trimmed by 1 base and J by 8 bases, leaving 8 bases between them. The CDR3 is 12 residues long. Written as DNA, the CDR3 is TGTGCCAGCAGTTACTTCGAGGGAGGCTACACCTTC. Translation gives CASSYFEGGYTF.

The chain recombines TRBV29-1 with TRBJ2-2; 11 nucleotides agree with TRBD2. J lost 3 bases, V lost 6 bases, and 6 bases had no gene match. The germline CDR1 and CDR2 sequences are SQVTM and ANQGSEA. This CDR3 spans 15 amino acids. CDR3 bases: TGCAGCGTCCGCCCGGGACTAGCGGACACCGGGGAGCTGTTTTTT. The encoded protein is CSVRPGLADTGELFF.

The chain combines TRBV4-1 with TRBJ1-1; D unclear. Germline loops: CDR1 MGHRA, CDR2 YSYEKL. V shed 1 base and J shed 7 bases, with 16 bases lying between them. The CDR3 covers 15 residues. In DNA form, the CDR3 reads TGCGCCAGCAGCCAAGGCTTCAGAGGGTGGGGTGAAGCTTTCTTT. It specifies CASSQGFRGWGEAFF.

The chain has TRBV4-2 and TRBJ2-3; D is ambiguous. The CDR3 runs 15 residues. V lost 0 bases, J lost 10 bases, and 17 bases lay in between. The germline V gene encodes CDR1 LGHNA and CDR2 YNFKEQ. CDR3 sequence reads: CASSQDPDSLSAQYF. CDR3 sequence (DNA): TGTGCCAGCAGCCAAGATCCCGACTCACTATCTGCGCAGTATTTT.

V and J are TRBV6-1 and TRBJ2-7; D is ambiguous. Trimming took 8 bases from V and 5 from J, leaving 16 bases between them. The CDR3 extends over 13 amino acids. Germline-derived CDR1 and CDR2 are MNHNS and SASEGT. CDR3 sequence reads: CASVGSFRHEQYF. The CDR3 DNA follows: TGTGCCAGCGTAGGGTCTTTTCGACACGAGCAGTACTTC.

This clone came up a few times. The chain uses TRBV7-9 and TRBJ1-1, with no clear D. This CDR3 has 12 residues. Germline V gene lookup returns CDR1 SEHNR and CDR2 FQNEAQ (reference sequence). V was clipped by 1 base and J by 6 bases, with 6 bases between them. In DNA form, the CDR3 reads TGTGCCAGCAGCTTAGAGGGATCTGAAGCTTTCTTT. Residues: CASSLEGSEAFF.

This clone was recorded once. The CDR3 nucleotides are TGTGCCAGCAGCGCATCAGGGGTAGGCAATCAGCCCCAGCATTTT. It codes for CASSASGVGNQPQHF. The chain employs TRBV9 and TRBJ1-5; possible D gene TRBD1, 6 bases. The CDR3 runs 15 residues. Germline-derived CDR1 and CDR2 are SGDLS and YYNGEE. V was trimmed by 3 bases and J by 2 bases, leaving 12 bases between them.

The V call is TRBV6-5, the J call TRBJ1-5; tentative D call: TRBD1 (6 bases). Trimming shortened V by 5 bases and J by 9 bases, and 17 bases separated the two germline ends. The germline gives CDR1 MNHEY, CDR2 SVGAGI. This CDR3 region has 14 residues. DNA of the CDR3: TGTGCCAGCAGTCCCGGGACACTAGGTTGGCCCCAGCATTTT. Protein sequence: CASSPGTLGWPQHF.

This chain joins TRBV27 and TRBJ1-2, with TRBD1 matching over 12 bases. V shed 5 bases, J shed 2 bases, and the junction held 12 bases outside the gene matches. This CDR3 is built from 18 residues. Looked up from germline, CDR1 is MNHEY and CDR2 is SMNVEV (reference sequence). Here the CDR3 DNA reads TGTGCCAGCAGTCGCTGGGACAGGGGGCTAGGGCAGAACTATGGCTACACCTTC. Translated: CASSRWDRGLGQNYGYTF.

This chain uses TRBV28 with TRBJ2-3; D unclear. Germline V gene sequence: CDR1 MDHEN, CDR2 SYDVKM. The V and J ends lost 5 bases and 1 base respectively, with 10 bases between them. The CDR3 spans 14 residues. The CDR3 coding sequence is TGTGCCAGCAGTCTGCGGATCGGCACAGATACGCAGTATTTT. Its translation: CASSLRIGTDTQYF.

This clone was counted only a few times. This rearrangement joins TRBV6-4 to TRBJ1-1; D unresolved. The V end lost 4 bases, the J end lost 1 base, and 7 bases lay between the germline ends. This CDR3 has 13 amino acids. In germline, CDR1 is MRHNA, CDR2 SNTAGT. DNA for the CDR3: TGTGCCAGCAGTGTTCAGACGAACACTGAAGCTTTCTTT. Translated, it gives CASSVQTNTEAFF.

This chain connects TRBV6-1 to TRBJ2-1, with a weak D call TRBD2 (7 bases). Deletions cut 1 base from V and 6 bases from J, with 19 bases between. CDR1 and CDR2 (germline): MNHNS, SASEGT. CDR3 length: 17 amino acids. CDR3 DNA sequence: TGTGCCAGCAGTGAAGTAGTCGGGGGGCTAGCCCTCAATGAGCAGTTCTTC. Protein: CASSEVVGGLALNEQFF.

The chain links TRBV30 to TRBJ2-1; D might be TRBD1 (5 bases). Trimming took off 3 bases at V and 7 bases at J, with 16 bases between the two ends. This CDR3 has 14 amino acids. Germline loops: CDR1 GTSNPN, CDR2 SVGIG (reference sequence). CDR3 in DNA: TGTGCCTGGAGGGGTCAGGGTGGGGTGAATGAGCAGTTCTTC. Its translation: CAWRGQGGVNEQFF. The full variable domain, in which reference TRBV30 and TRBJ2-1 provide the parts outside the CDR3, is SQTIHQWPATLVQPVGSPLSLECTVEGTSNPNLYWYRQAAGRGLQLLFYSVGIGQISSEVPQNLSASRPQDRQFILSSKKLLLSDSGFYLCAWRGQGGVNEQFFGPGTRLTVL.

The gene calls are TRBV19 and TRBJ2-7; 9 bases are a match to TRBD2. The CDR3 covers 17 residues. The germline V gene encodes CDR1 LNHDA and CDR2 SQIVND (reference sequence). V shed 5 bases, J shed 4 bases, and the junction held 15 bases outside the gene matches. The chain's CDR3 is CASSPAPASGERYEQYF. As DNA, the CDR3 is TGTGCCAGTAGTCCCGCCCCGGCTAGCGGGGAACGTTACGAGCAGTACTTC.

The V gene is TRBV6-1, the J gene TRBJ2-1; tentative D call: TRBD2 (6 bases). In germline, CDR1 is MNHNS, CDR2 SASEGT. V was clipped by 5 bases and J by 10 bases, with 21 bases between them. The CDR3 spans 15 residues. As DNA, the CDR3 is TGTGCCAGCAGTCCCGGGACTCGACAATATGGGGAGCAGTTCTTC. Amino acids: CASSPGTRQYGEQFF.